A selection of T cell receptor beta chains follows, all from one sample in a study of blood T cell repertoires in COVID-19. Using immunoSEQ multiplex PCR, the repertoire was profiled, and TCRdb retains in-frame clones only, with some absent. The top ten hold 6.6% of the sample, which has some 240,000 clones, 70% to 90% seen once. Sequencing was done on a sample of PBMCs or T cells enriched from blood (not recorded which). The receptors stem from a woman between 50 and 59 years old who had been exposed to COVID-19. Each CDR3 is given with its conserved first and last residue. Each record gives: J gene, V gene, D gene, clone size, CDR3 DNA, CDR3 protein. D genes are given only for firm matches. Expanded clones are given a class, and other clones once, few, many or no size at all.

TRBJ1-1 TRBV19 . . TGTGCCAGTACCCCCACAGGGAACACTGAAGCTTTCTTT CASTPTGNTEAFF
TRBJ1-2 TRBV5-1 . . TGCGCCAGCAGCCGAAACCCCCGCCCTGAGAGGAACTATGGCTACACCTTC CASSRNPRPERNYGYTF
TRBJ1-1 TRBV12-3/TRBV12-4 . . TGTGCCTTGAAGGGTCTCCCGCGGGAAACTTTCTTT CALKGLPRETFF
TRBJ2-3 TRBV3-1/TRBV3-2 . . TGTGCCAGCAGCTATCAGGGTAGGGCGCAGTATTTT CASSYQGRAQYF
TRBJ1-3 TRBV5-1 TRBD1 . TGCGCCAGCAGGACAGGGAGCGGAAACACCATATATTTT CASRTGSGNTIYF
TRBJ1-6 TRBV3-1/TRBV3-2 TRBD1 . TGTGCCAGCAGCCAAGGACAGGGGAACAATTCACCCCTCCACTTT CASSQGQGNNSPLHF
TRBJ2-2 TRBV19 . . TGTGCCAGCAGGACCGGGCAGGGGACCGGGGAGCTGTTTTTT CASRTGQGTGELFF
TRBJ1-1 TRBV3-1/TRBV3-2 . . TGTGCCAGCAGCCAGGCCTTTCGGGGGGCTGCTTTCTTT CASSQAFRGAAFF
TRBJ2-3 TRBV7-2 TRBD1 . TGTGCCAGCAGCTTAGGGACAGGGGACTCAGATACGCAGTATTTT CASSLGTGDSDTQYF
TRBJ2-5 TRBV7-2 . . TGTGCCAGCAGCTTATATGGGCTAGCGAACGTACAAGAGACCCAGTACTTC CASSLYGLANVQETQYF
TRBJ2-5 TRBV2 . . TGTGCCAGCAGTGGGCTCTCAGGGGGGCCAATGGAGACCCAGTACTTC CASSGLSGGPMETQYF
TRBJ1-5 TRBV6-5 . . TGTGCCAGCAGCCCATTCCAGGGCGGGGAGCAGCCCCAGCATTTT CASSPFQGGEQPQHF
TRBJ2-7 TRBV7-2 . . TGTGCCAGCAGCCGCACTCCTTGGGGGGTTCAGGACAACGAGCAGTACTTC CASSRTPWGVQDNEQYF
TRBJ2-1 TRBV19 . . TGTGCCAGTAGTATAAACTTAAGCCTCGAGCAGTTCTTC CASSINLSLEQFF
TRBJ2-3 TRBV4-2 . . TGTGCCAGCAGCCCGGAGGCAGATACGCAGTATTTT CASSPEADTQYF
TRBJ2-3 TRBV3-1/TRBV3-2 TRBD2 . TGTGCCAGCAGCCCGCCGGGACTAGCGGGGGGGAGAGAGCAGTATTTT CASSPPGLAGGREQYF
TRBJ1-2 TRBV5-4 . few TGTGCCAGCAGCACCCCCCGGGGGGAGACGATTGGCTACACCTTC CASSTPRGETIGYTF
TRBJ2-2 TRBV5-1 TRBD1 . TGCGCCAGCAGCCCGGGACAGGCGACCGGGGAGCTGTTTTTT CASSPGQATGELFF
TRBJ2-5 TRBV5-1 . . TGCGCCAGCAGCACCTCCCCTGCAAGGGGGGGCCAGTACTTC CASSTSPARGGQYF
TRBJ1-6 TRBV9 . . TGTGCCAGCAGCGTAGTAGCAGGGTTTAATTCACCCCTCCACTTT CASSVVAGFNSPLHF
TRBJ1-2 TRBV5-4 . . TGTGCCAGCAGCTTGTTTACAGGGAGTAAGGGCTACACCTTC CASSLFTGSKGYTF
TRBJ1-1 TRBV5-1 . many TGCGCCAGCAGCTTGATCCAGGGGACTGAAGCTTTCTTT CASSLIQGTEAFF
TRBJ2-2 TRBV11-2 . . TGTGCCAGCATCCCTTCTAGCCTACGGAGGAACACCGGGGAGCTGTTTTTT CASIPSSLRRNTGELFF
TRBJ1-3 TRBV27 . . TGTGCCAGCAGTTCCCGAGGCCTCTCTGGAAACACCATATATTTT CASSSRGLSGNTIYF
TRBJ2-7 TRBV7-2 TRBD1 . TGTGCCAGCAGCTTCACAGGGGGCATACTGACCTACGAGCAGTACTTC CASSFTGGILTYEQYF
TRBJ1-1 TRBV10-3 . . TGTGCCATCAGTCGAACAGAGAACACTGAAGCTTTCTTT CAISRTENTEAFF
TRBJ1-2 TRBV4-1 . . TGCGCCAGCAGCCAAGAGCCGGGAAGAAGCTACACCTTC CASSQEPGRSYTF
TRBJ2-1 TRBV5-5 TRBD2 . TGTGCCAGCAGCCCCCAGACTAGCCTCTCCTACAATGAGCAGTTCTTC CASSPQTSLSYNEQFF
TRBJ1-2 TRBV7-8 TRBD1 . TGTGCCAGCAGCTTAGGGACAGGGGGGAGCGGCTACACCTTC CASSLGTGGSGYTF
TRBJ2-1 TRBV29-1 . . TGCAGCGCTGGGACATTCTCCTACAATGAGCAGTTCTTC CSAGTFSYNEQFF
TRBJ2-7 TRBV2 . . TGTGCCAGCAGTGAAGCGGGGGCTTTCTACGAGCAGTACTTC CASSEAGAFYEQYF
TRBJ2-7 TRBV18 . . TGTGCCAGCTCACCAATCGCAGGGGAGCAGTACTTC CASSPIAGEQYF
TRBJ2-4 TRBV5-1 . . TGCGCCAGCAGCTTGGAGACAGGTCTAGCCAAAAACATTCAGTACTTC CASSLETGLAKNIQYF
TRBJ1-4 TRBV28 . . TGTGCCAGCAGTCTTTTTGTACAAAAGGGGACACCTAATGAAAAACTGTTTTTT CASSLFVQKGTPNEKLFF
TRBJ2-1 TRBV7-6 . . TGTGCCAGCAGCGCGTCGACAGGTTTGTTGAATGAGCAGTTCTTC CASSASTGLLNEQFF
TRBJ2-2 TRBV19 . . TGTGCCAGTAGACAAAGGGGTGGGGAGCTGTTTTTT CASRQRGGELFF
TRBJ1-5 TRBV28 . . TGTGCCAGCAGTTTTGGGCAGGGGAACCAGCCCCAGCATTTT CASSFGQGNQPQHF
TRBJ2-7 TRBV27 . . TGTGCCAGCAGGCCCGGGGGACAGCGCTCCTACGAGCAGTACTTC CASRPGGQRSYEQYF
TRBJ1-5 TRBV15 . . TGTGCCACCAGCGGGGGGGGTAGCAATCAGCCCCAGCATTTT CATSGGGSNQPQHF
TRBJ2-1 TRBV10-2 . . TGCGCCAGCAGTGAATCCCTAAATGAGCAGTTCTTC CASSESLNEQFF
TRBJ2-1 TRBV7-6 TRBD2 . TGTGCCAGCAGCCGTCTCCCTTGGACTAGCGGGGGGGCCGACAATGAGCAGTTCTTC CASSRLPWTSGGADNEQFF
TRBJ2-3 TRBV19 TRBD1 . TGTGCCAGTAGTAGATCGACAGGGGCGGGTACAGATACGCAGTATTTT CASSRSTGAGTDTQYF
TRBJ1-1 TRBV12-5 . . TGTGCTAGTGGTTTTGGTGGGGGGGGAACTGAAGCTTTCTTT CASGFGGGGTEAFF
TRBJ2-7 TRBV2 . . TGTGCCAGCAGTGAAGGTGCCGGCTCCTACGAGCAGTACTTC CASSEGAGSYEQYF
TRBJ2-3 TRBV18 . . TGTGCCAGCTCACGACAGCCCCCCACAGATACGCAGTATTTT CASSRQPPTDTQYF
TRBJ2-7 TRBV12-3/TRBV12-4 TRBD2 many TGTGCCAGCAGTCGCCGGGGGGAGGGCGAGCAGTACTTC CASSRRGEGEQYF
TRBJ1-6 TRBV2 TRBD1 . TGTGCCAGCAGTTCCCGGGACAGTTCCAATTCACCCCTCCACTTT CASSSRDSSNSPLHF
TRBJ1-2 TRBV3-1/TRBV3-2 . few TGTGCCAGCAGCCGAGACCCGGGCCGAGGAGGGAAAAACTATGGCTACACCTTC CASSRDPGRGGKNYGYTF
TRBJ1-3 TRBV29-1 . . TGCAGCGTTTTCTTAGCCGGAACCTCTGGAAACACCATATATTTT CSVFLAGTSGNTIYF
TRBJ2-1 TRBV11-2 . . TGTGCCAGCAGCTTACAGACTACAACCCATGAGCAGTTCTTC CASSLQTTTHEQFF
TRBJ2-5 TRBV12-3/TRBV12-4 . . TGTGCCAGCGGAGGACGCCCGAAGACCCAGTACTTC CASGGRPKTQYF
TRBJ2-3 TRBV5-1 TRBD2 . TGCGCCAGCAGCTTGACTAGCGGGGCCTACACTAGCACAGATACGCAGTATTTT CASSLTSGAYTSTDTQYF
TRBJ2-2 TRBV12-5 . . TGTGCTAGTGGTTTGGGACAGACCACCGGGGAGCTGTTTTTT CASGLGQTTGELFF
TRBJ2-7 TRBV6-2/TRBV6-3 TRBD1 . TGTGCCAGCAGCCACCTTTGGACAGGGGGGGACGAGCAGTACTTC CASSHLWTGGDEQYF
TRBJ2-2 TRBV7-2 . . TGTGCCAGCAGCTTAGTCGGCGGAGCTAAGGACGGGGAGCTGTTTTTT CASSLVGGAKDGELFF
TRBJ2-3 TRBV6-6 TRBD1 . TGTGCCAGCATTAACCACCTCAGGGGGCAGGCAGATACGCAGTATTTT CASINHLRGQADTQYF
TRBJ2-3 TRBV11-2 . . TGTGCCAGCAGCTCCCCTAGGGGTTCGGAGCAGTATTTT CASSSPRGSEQYF
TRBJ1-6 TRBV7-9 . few TGTGCCAGCACCCGGGATAATTCACCCCTCCACTTT CASTRDNSPLHF
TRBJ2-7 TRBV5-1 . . TGCGCCAGCAGCTCCGGGGTTTCCTACGAGCAGTACTTC CASSSGVSYEQYF